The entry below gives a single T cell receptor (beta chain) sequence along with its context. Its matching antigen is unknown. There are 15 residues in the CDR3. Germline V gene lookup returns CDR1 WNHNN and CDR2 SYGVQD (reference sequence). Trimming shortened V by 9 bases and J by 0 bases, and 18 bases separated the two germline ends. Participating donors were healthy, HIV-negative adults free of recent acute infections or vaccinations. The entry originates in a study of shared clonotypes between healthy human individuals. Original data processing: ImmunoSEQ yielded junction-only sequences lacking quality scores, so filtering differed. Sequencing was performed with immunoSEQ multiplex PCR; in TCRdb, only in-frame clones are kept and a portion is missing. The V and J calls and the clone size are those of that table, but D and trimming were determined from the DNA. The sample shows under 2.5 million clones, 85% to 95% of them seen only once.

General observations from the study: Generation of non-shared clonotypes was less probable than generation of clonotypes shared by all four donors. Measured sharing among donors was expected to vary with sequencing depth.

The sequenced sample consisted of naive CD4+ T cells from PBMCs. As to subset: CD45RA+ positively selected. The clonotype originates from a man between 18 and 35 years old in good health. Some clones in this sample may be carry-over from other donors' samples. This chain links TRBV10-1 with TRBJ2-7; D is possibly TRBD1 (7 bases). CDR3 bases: TGCGCCAGTATGACCAGGGGGGCTAGCTCCTACGAGCAGTACTTC. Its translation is CASMTRGASSYEQYF.